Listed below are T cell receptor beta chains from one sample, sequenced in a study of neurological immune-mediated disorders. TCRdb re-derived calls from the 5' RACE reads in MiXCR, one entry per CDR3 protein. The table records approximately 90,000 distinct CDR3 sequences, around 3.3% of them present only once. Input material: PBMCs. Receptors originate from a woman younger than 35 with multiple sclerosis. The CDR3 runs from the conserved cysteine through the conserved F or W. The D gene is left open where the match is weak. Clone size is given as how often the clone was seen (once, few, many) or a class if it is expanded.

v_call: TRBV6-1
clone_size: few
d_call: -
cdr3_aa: CASSEALKGTTGELFF

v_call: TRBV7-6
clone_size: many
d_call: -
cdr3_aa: CASSLGIGGAGELFF

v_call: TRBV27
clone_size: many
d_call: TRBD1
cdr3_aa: CASSSRTGSTMEYF

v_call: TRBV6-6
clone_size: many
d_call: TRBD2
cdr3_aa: CASRVTSGGLYEQYF

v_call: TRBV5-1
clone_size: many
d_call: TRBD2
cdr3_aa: CASSLLSGSSYEQYF

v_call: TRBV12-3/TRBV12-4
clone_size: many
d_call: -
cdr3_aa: CASSRPPGANVLTF

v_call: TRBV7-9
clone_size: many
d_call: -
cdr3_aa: CASSLARVYEQYF

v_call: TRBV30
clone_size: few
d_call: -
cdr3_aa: CAWSVQGVTEAFF

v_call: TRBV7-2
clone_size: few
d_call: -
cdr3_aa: CASSSGFGGVGAFF

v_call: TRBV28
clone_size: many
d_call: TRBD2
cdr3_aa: CASSFSGLAGVPYEQYF

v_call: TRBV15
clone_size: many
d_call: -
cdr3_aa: CATSPRRNGDEQFF